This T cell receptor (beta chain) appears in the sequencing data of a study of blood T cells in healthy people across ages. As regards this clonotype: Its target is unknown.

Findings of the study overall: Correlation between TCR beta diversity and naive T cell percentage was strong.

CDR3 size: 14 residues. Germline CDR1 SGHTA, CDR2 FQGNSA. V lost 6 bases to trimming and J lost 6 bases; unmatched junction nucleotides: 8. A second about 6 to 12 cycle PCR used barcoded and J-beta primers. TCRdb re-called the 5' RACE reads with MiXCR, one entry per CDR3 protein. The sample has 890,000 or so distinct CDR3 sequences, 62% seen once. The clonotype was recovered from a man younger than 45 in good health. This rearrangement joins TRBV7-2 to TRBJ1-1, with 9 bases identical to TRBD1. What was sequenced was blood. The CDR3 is CASSSGTGRAEAFF. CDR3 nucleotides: TGTGCCAGCAGTTCCGGGACAGGGCGGGCTGAAGCTTTCTTT. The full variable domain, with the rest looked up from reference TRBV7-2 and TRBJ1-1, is GAGVSQSPSNKVTEKGKDVELRCDPISGHTALYWYRQSLGQGLEFLIYFQGNSAPDKSGLPSDRFSAERTGGSVSTLTIQRTQQEDSAVYLCASSSGTGRAEAFFGQGTRLTVV.